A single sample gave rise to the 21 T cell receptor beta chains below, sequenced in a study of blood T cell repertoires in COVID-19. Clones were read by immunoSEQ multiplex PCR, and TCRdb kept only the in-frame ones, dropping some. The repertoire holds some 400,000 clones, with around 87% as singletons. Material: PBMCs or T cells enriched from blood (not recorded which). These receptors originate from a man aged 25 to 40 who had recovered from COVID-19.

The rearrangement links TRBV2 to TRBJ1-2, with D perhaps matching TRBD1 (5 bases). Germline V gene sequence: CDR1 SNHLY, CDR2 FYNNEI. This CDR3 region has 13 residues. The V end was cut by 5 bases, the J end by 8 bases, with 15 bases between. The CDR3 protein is CASSLEGVRGYTF. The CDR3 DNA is TGTGCCAGCAGTCTAGAAGGGGTTCGAGGCTACACCTTC.

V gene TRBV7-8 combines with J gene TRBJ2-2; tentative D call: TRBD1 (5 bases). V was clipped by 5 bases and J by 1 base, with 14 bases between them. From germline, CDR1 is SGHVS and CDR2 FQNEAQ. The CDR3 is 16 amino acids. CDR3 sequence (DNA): TGTGCCAGCAGCCCCCCGGGCAGGGTGAACACCGGGGAGCTGTTTTTT. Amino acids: CASSPPGRVNTGELFF.

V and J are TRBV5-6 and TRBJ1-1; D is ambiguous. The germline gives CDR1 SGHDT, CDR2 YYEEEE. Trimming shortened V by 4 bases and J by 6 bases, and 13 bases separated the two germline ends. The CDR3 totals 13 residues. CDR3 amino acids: CASSANPGAEAFF. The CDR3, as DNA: TGTGCCAGCAGCGCTAACCCGGGAGCTGAAGCTTTCTTT.

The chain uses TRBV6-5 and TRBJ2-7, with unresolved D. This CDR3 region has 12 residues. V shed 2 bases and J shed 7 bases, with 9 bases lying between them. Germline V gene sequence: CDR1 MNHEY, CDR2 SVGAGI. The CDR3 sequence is CASSYTPSEQYF. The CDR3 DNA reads TGTGCCAGCAGTTACACTCCGTCAGAGCAGTACTTC.

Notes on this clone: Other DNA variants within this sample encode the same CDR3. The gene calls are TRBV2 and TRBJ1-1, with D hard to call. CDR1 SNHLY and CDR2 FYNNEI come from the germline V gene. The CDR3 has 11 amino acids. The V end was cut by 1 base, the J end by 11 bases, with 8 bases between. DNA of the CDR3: TGTGCCAGCAGTGAAGGTCTCGTTGCTTTCTTT. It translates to CASSEGLVAFF.

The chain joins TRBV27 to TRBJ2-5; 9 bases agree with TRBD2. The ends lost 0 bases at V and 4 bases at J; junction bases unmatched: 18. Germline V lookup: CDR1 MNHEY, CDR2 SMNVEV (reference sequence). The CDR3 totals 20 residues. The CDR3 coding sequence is TGTGCCAGCAGTTTATCGATAGGTAGCGGGGGCCGCTGGCAGGGAGAGACCCAGTACTTC. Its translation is CASSLSIGSGGRWQGETQYF.

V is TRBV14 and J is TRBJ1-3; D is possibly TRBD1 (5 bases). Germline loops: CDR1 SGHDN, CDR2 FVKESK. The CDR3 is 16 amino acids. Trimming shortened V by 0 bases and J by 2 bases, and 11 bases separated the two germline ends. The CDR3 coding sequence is TGTGCCAGCAGCCAAGATTCACAGGACACTGGAAACACCATATATTTT. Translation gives CASSQDSQDTGNTIYF.

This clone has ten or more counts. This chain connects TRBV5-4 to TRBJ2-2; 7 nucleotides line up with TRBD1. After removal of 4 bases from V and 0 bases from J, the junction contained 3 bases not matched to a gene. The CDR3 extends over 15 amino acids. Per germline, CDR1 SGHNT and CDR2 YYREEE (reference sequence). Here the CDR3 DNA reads TGTGCCAGCAGCCCGGGACAGACGAACACCGGGGAGCTGTTTTTT. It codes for CASSPGQTNTGELFF. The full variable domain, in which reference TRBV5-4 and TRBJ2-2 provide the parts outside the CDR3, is ETGVTQSPTHLIKTRGQQVTLRCSSQSGHNTVSWYQQALGQGPQFIFQYYREEENGRGNFPPRFSGLQFPNYSSELNVNALELDDSALYLCASSPGQTNTGELFFGEGSRLTVL.

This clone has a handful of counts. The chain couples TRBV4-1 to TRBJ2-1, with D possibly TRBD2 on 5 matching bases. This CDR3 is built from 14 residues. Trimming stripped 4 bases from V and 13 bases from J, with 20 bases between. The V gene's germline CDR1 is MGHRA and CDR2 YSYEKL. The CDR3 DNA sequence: TGCGCCAGCAGCCCCTGGGAAGGCACGGACTTTCAGTTCTTC. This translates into CASSPWEGTDFQFF.

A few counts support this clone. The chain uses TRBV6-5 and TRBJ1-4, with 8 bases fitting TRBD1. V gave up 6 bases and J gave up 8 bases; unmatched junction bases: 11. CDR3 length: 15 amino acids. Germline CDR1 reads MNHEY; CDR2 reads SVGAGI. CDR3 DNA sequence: TGTGCCAGCAGAAGACTTCAGGGGGCGGACGAAAAACTGTTTTTT. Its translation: CASRRLQGADEKLFF.

The CDR3 DNA follows: TGCGCCAGCAGTAGGCAGGATAACACTGAAGCTTTCTTT. It specifies CASSRQDNTEAFF. The chain couples TRBV5-1 to TRBJ1-1; D gene ambiguous. The germline V gene encodes CDR1 SGHRS and CDR2 YFSETQ. CDR3 length equals 13 residues. The germline V and J ends were trimmed by 5 bases and 2 bases, with 10 bases remaining between them.

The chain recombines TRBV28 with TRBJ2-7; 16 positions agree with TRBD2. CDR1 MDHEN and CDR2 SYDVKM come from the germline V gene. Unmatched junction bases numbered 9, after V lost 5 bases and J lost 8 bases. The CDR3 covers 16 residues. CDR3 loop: CASSAPGTSGGAKQYF. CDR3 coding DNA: TGTGCCAGCAGTGCTCCCGGGACTAGCGGGGGGGCCAAGCAGTACTTC.

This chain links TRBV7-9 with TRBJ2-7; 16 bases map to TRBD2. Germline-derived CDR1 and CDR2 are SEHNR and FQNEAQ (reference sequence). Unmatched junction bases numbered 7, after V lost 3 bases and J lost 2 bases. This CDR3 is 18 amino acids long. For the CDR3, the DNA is TGTGCCAGCAGCTTGGGACTAGCGGGGGGGCCTCTCACCTACGAGCAGTACTTC. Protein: CASSLGLAGGPLTYEQYF. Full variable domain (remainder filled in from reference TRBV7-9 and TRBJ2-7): DTGVSQNPRHKITKRGQNVTFRCDPISEHNRLYWYRQTLGQGPEFLTYFQNEAQLEKSRLLSDRFSAERPKGSFSTLEIQRTEQGDSAMYLCASSLGLAGGPLTYEQYFGPGTRLTVT.

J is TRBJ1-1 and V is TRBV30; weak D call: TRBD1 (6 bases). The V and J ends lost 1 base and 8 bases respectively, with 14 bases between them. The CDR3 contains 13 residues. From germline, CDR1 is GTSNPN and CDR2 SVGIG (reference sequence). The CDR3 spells CAWSEQGPGEAFF. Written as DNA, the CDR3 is TGTGCCTGGAGTGAACAGGGTCCGGGCGAAGCTTTCTTT.

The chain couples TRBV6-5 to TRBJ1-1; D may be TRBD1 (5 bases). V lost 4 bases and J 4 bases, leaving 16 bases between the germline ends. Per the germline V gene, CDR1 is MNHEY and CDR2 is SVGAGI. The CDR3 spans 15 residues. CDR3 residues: CASSSPTVRGTEAFF. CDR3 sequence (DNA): TGTGCCAGCAGTTCCCCCACCGTTAGGGGCACTGAAGCTTTCTTT.

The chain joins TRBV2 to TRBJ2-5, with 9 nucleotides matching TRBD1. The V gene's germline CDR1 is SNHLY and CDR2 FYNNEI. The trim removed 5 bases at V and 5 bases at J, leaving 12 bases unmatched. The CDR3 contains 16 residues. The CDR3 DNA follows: TGTGCCAGCAGTTATGGGACAGGGCGCGGCGGGGAGACCCAGTACTTC. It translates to CASSYGTGRGGETQYF. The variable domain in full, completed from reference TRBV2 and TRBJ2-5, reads EPEVTQTPSHQVTQMGQEVILRCVPISNHLYFYWYRQILGQKVEFLVSFYNNEISEKSEIFDDQFSVERPDGSNFTLKIRSTKLEDSAMYFCASSYGTGRGGETQYFGPGTRLLVL.

The CDR3, as DNA: TGTGCCAGCAGCGCACAGGGGGCTTCCTACAATGAGCAGTTCTTC. Translated: CASSAQGASYNEQFF. The chain employs TRBV9 and TRBJ2-1, with 9 nucleotides matching TRBD1. This CDR3 is built from 15 residues. V shed 3 bases, J shed 1 base, and the junction held 2 bases outside the gene matches. Germline values: CDR1 SGDLS, CDR2 YYNGEE. The full variable domain, rest sourced from reference TRBV9 and TRBJ2-1, is DSGVTQTPKHLITATGQRVTLRCSPRSGDLSVYWYQQSLDQGLQFLIQYYNGEERAKGNILERFSAQQFPDLHSELNLSSLELGDSALYFCASSAQGASYNEQFFGPGTRLTVL.

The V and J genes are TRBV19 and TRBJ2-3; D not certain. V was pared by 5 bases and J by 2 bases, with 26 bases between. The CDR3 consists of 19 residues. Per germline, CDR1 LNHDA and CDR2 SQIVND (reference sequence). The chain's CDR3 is CASSSVGLIFTNYTDTQYF. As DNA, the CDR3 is TGTGCCAGTAGTTCGGTTGGGCTAATCTTCACAAATTACACAGATACGCAGTATTTT. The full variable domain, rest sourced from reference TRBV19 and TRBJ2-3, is DGGITQSPKYLFRKEGQNVTLSCEQNLNHDAMYWYRQDPGQGLRLIYYSQIVNDFQKGDIAEGYSVSREKKESFPLTVTSAQKNPTAFYLCASSSVGLIFTNYTDTQYFGPGTRLTVL.

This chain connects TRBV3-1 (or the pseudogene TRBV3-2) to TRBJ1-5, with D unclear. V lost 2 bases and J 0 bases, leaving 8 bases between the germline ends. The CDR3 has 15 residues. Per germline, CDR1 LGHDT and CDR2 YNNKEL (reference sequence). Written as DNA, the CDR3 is TGTGCCAGCAGCCAACAACCACTTAGCAATCAGCCCCAGCATTTT. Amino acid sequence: CASSQQPLSNQPQHF.

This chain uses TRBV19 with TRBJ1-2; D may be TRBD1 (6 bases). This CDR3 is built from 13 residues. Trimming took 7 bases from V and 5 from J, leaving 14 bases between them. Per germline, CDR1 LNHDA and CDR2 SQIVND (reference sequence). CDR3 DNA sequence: TGTGCCAGTAAATTTTCAGGGGATTATGGCTACACCTTC. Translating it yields CASKFSGDYGYTF.

The CDR3 loop reads CASTTYGAPRGYTF. Here the CDR3 DNA reads TGTGCCAGTACTACTTACGGTGCACCGCGTGGCTACACCTTC. The chain uses TRBV19 and TRBJ1-2; D unclear. The CDR3 runs 14 residues. V lost 7 bases, J lost 7 bases, and 19 bases lay in between. CDR1 and CDR2 (germline): LNHDA, SQIVND (reference sequence).